This is a list of T cell receptor beta chains from one sample in a study of blood T cell repertoires in COVID-19. Data came from immunoSEQ multiplex PCR; TCRdb stores just in-frame clones and leaves some out. This sample yields about 59,000 clones, of which 70% to 85% are seen a single time; around a tenth belongs to the top ten. Sequencing was performed on peripheral blood. The source is a human donor in a cohort sampled during active COVID-19. CDR3s include the opening cysteine and the closing phenylalanine or tryptophan. The D gene is left open where the match is weak. A row's size may be missing; if present it is once, few, many or a size class.

D gene	V gene	clone size	J gene	CDR3 protein	CDR3 DNA
TRBD2	TRBV7-6	-	TRBJ2-5	CASSPRLAGTKQETQYF	TGTGCCAGCAGCCCCCGACTAGCGGGAACAAAACAAGAGACCCAGTACTTC
TRBD2	TRBV28	-	TRBJ2-5	CASGLAVQETQYF	TGTGCCAGCGGACTAGCGGTCCAAGAGACCCAGTACTTC
-	TRBV18	-	TRBJ1-1	CASSQGTGAEAFF	TGTGCCAGCTCACAAGGCACGGGGGCTGAAGCTTTCTTT
-	TRBV7-6	once	TRBJ1-6	CASSLEGPSINNSPLHF	TGTGCCAGCAGCTTAGAGGGTCCTAGCATCAATAATTCACCCCTCCACTTT
-	TRBV14	-	TRBJ2-7	CASSQARSGEQYF	TGTGCCAGCAGCCAAGCTCGCAGCGGCGAGCAGTACTTC
-	TRBV30	-	TRBJ1-6	CAWIPGDNSPLHF	TGTGCCTGGATTCCAGGGGATAATTCACCCCTCCACTTT
-	TRBV28	-	TRBJ1-6	CASSLTGTGSPLHF	TGTGCCAGCAGTTTAACAGGGACGGGTTCACCCCTCCACTTT
-	TRBV24-1	-	TRBJ1-4	CATQGLEDEKLFF	TGTGCCACCCAGGGGTTAGAGGATGAAAAACTGTTTTTT
-	TRBV5-6	-	TRBJ1-3	CASSFGAQGNTIYF	TGTGCCAGCAGCTTTGGGGCGCAAGGAAACACCATATATTTT
-	TRBV19	-	TRBJ1-1	CASRDGVRMNTEAFF	TGTGCCAGTAGAGACGGGGTTCGGATGAACACTGAAGCTTTCTTT
-	TRBV5-5	-	TRBJ2-1	CASSPDRNNEQFF	TGTGCCAGCAGTCCTGACAGGAACAATGAGCAGTTCTTC
TRBD1	TRBV5-1	-	TRBJ2-1	CASSLTPGQAYNEQFF	TGCGCCAGCAGCTTGACGCCGGGACAGGCCTACAATGAGCAGTTCTTC
-	TRBV10-2	once	TRBJ2-2	CASSESNSTGPNTGELFF	TGCGCCAGCAGTGAGTCGAATAGTACAGGGCCGAACACCGGGGAGCTGTTTTTT
TRBD1	TRBV27	-	TRBJ1-4	CASSLKGTGMREKLFF	TGTGCCAGCAGCCTAAAGGGGACAGGGATGCGTGAAAAACTGTTTTTT
-	TRBV29-1	-	TRBJ2-7	CSVVGALYEQYF	TGCAGCGTTGTAGGGGCCCTCTACGAGCAGTACTTC
-	TRBV5-4	-	TRBJ1-2	CASSLGSSNYGYTF	TGTGCCAGCAGCTTGGGATCGAGCAACTATGGCTACACCTTC
-	TRBV19	few	TRBJ2-1	CASSIVGAGYNNNEQFF	TGTGCCAGTAGTATAGTTGGCGCGGGATACAACAACAATGAGCAGTTCTTC
TRBD1	TRBV5-4	few	TRBJ1-2	CASSPATDRVNYGYTF	TGTGCCAGCAGTCCTGCTACGGACAGGGTGAACTATGGCTACACCTTC
TRBD2	TRBV9	-	TRBJ2-2	CASSPIGETSGRGTGELFF	TGTGCCAGCAGCCCAATAGGGGAGACTAGCGGGAGGGGTACCGGGGAGCTGTTTTTT
-	TRBV24-1	-	TRBJ1-2	CATSDLLAGGYTF	TGTGCCACCAGTGATTTGCTGGCGGGGGGCTACACCTTC
-	TRBV19	-	TRBJ1-1	CASSARGNTEAFF	TGTGCCAGTAGTGCAAGGGGGAACACTGAAGCTTTCTTT
-	TRBV19	-	TRBJ2-3	CASSQQASTDTQYF	TGTGCCAGTAGTCAACAGGCCAGCACAGATACGCAGTATTTT
-	TRBV19	-	TRBJ2-7	CASSMEGYEQYF	TGTGCCAGTAGTATGGAGGGCTACGAGCAGTACTTC
-	TRBV4-2	-	TRBJ2-2	CASSQEEATANTGELFF	TGTGCCAGCAGCCAAGAGGAAGCTACAGCGAACACCGGGGAGCTGTTTTTT
TRBD1	TRBV28	-	TRBJ2-7	CASIRDRVTYEQYF	TGTGCCAGCATCCGGGACAGGGTGACCTACGAGCAGTACTTC
TRBD1	TRBV5-1	-	TRBJ2-5	CASSPGTGEETQYF	TGCGCCAGCAGCCCGGGGACAGGGGAAGAGACCCAGTACTTC
-	TRBV4-3	-	TRBJ1-2	CASSQSTGANYGYTF	TGCGCCAGCAGCCAAAGTACCGGGGCTAACTATGGCTACACCTTC
TRBD2	TRBV29-1	-	TRBJ2-1	CSGTSGMPTYNEQFF	TGCAGCGGGACTAGCGGGATGCCGACCTACAATGAGCAGTTCTTC
-	TRBV5-4	-	TRBJ1-2	CASSRRVEQANYGYTF	TGTGCCAGCAGCCGCAGAGTCGAACAGGCTAACTATGGCTACACCTTC
TRBD1	TRBV9	-	TRBJ1-1	CASSPRQGMAEAFF	TGTGCCAGCAGCCCGAGACAGGGTATGGCTGAAGCTTTCTTT
TRBD2	TRBV28	-	TRBJ2-3	CASSLIWREGTDTQYF	TGTGCCAGCAGTTTAATCTGGCGGGAGGGCACAGATACGCAGTATTTT
-	TRBV10-3	-	TRBJ1-5	CAIDEGGGNQPQHF	TGTGCCATTGACGAGGGTGGGGGCAATCAGCCCCAGCATTTT
-	TRBV4-2	-	TRBJ2-4	CASSQDGQPLAKNIQYF	TGTGCCAGCAGCCAAGATGGGCAGCCACTAGCCAAAAACATTCAGTACTTC
-	TRBV6-5	-	TRBJ1-1	CASRQGPHTEAFF	TGTGCCAGCCGGCAGGGGCCTCACACTGAAGCTTTCTTT
-	TRBV29-1	-	TRBJ1-1	CSVDPRGTEAFF	TGCAGCGTTGACCCTAGGGGGACTGAAGCTTTCTTT
-	TRBV7-3	-	TRBJ2-1	CASSLTSEHYNEQFF	TGTGCCAGCAGCTTAACTAGTGAGCATTACAATGAGCAGTTCTTC
TRBD1	TRBV11-3	once	TRBJ1-1	CASSPGQGSNTEAFF	TGTGCCAGCAGCCCTGGACAGGGCTCGAACACTGAAGCTTTCTTT
-	TRBV7-2	-	TRBJ2-1	CASSSRVGDLNEQFF	TGTGCCAGCAGTTCCAGAGTCGGGGATCTCAATGAGCAGTTCTTC
TRBD1	TRBV12-3/TRBV12-4	-	TRBJ1-2	CASRTGGSGYTF	TGTGCCAGCAGGACAGGGGGCTCTGGCTACACCTTC
TRBD2	TRBV5-1	few	TRBJ2-3	CASSFSSGADTQYF	TGCGCCAGCAGCTTCTCTAGCGGAGCAGATACGCAGTATTTT
-	TRBV5-8	-	TRBJ2-3	CTSSLEGGGSTDTQYF	TGTACCAGCAGCTTGGAGGGAGGGGGTAGCACAGATACGCAGTATTTT
TRBD1	TRBV19	-	TRBJ1-3	CASRRQGTGSGNTIYF	TGTGCCAGTAGAAGACAGGGGACAGGCTCTGGAAACACCATATATTTT
-	TRBV2	-	TRBJ1-1	CASRARQGMNTEAFF	TGTGCCAGCAGGGCCCGGCAGGGGATGAACACTGAAGCTTTCTTT
TRBD2	TRBV7-9	-	TRBJ2-5	CASSLASGGGETQYF	TGTGCCAGCAGCTTAGCGAGCGGGGGAGGAGAGACCCAGTACTTC
TRBD2	TRBV27	-	TRBJ2-7	CASSPAGTSVREQYF	TGTGCCAGCAGTCCCGCCGGGACTAGCGTACGCGAGCAGTACTTC
TRBD2	TRBV7-2	once	TRBJ2-1	CASSLGLAGLVQFF	TGTGCCAGCAGCTTAGGGCTAGCGGGTTTGGTGCAGTTCTTC
TRBD1	TRBV14	few	TRBJ2-7	CASSQPGTGVYEQYF	TGTGCCAGCAGCCAACCTGGGACAGGGGTCTACGAGCAGTACTTC
-	TRBV4-2	once	TRBJ1-3	CAASGDPTSGNTIYF	TGTGCCGCAAGCGGGGATCCCACCTCTGGAAACACCATATATTTT
-	TRBV25-1	-	TRBJ2-6	CASSDDSSGANVLTF	TGTGCCAGCAGTGATGATAGCTCTGGGGCCAACGTCCTGACTTTC
TRBD2	TRBV30	-	TRBJ2-1	CAWSVQRETLFF	TGTGCCTGGAGTGTTCAGCGGGAGACCCTGTTCTTC
TRBD1	TRBV7-9	once	TRBJ1-2	CASSSYAEGARGYTF	TGTGCCAGCAGCTCCTACGCTGAGGGGGCTCGGGGCTACACCTTC
-	TRBV4-1	-	TRBJ2-5	CASSQEGGRVVQETQYF	TGCGCCAGCAGCCAAGAAGGCGGGCGGGTAGTCCAAGAGACCCAGTACTTC
TRBD1	TRBV6-5	-	TRBJ2-5	CASRIMDRVAETQYF	TGTGCCAGCAGGATAATGGACAGGGTTGCAGAGACCCAGTACTTC
-	TRBV7-2	few	TRBJ1-2	CASSLYGFNYGYTF	TGTGCCAGCAGCTTATATGGCTTTAACTATGGCTACACCTTC
TRBD2	TRBV6-4	-	TRBJ2-7	CASTRTSCGVGQYF	TGTGCCAGCACCCGGACTAGCTGCGGGGTAGGGCAGTACTTC